The rows below give T cell receptor beta chains drawn from one sample of a study of OX40 agonist ivuxolimab in advanced cancers. TCRdb keeps only in-frame clones here, not all; method: immunoSEQ multiplex PCR. The sample holds approximately 130,000 clones, just over 90% seen once. The input for sequencing was CD4+ or CD8+ T cells sorted from blood, taken in a trial of the OX40 agonist ivuxolimab. The source of these receptors is an adult with an advanced solid tumor such as melanoma, head and neck, liver or kidney cancer. Both conserved end residues are part of each CDR3. A D gene is named only where the DNA matches it firmly. Part of the rows lack a size; the others show once, few, many or a class for expanded clones.

d_gene	abundance	j_gene	v_gene	CDR3nt	CDR3aa
-	once	TRBJ2-3	TRBV5-1	TGCGCCAGCAGCTTGGTTGTGGGAGTGGCAGATACGCAGTATTTT	CASSLVVGVADTQYF
-	-	TRBJ1-1	TRBV2	TGTGCCAGCAGGAAGGAACAGGGTTTTATGACTGAAGCTTTCTTT	CASRKEQGFMTEAFF
-	-	TRBJ2-7	TRBV5-6	TGTGCCAGCAGCCGGGGGTCAGGGGCCTACGAGCAGTACTTC	CASSRGSGAYEQYF
TRBD1	-	TRBJ1-5	TRBV6-5	TGTGCCGGGGGGACAGTGGGCGGGAGCAATCAGCCCCAGCATTTT	CAGGTVGGSNQPQHF
-	-	TRBJ1-3	TRBV4-3	TGCGCCAGCAGCCAAGATACAGGGTGGCGAAACACCATATATTTT	CASSQDTGWRNTIYF
TRBD1	-	TRBJ2-7	TRBV18	TGTGCCAGCTCACCACCAAGGGACAGGGACGAGCAGTACTTC	CASSPPRDRDEQYF
TRBD1	-	TRBJ1-2	TRBV9	TGTGCCAGCAGCTCCCGACAGGGTTCAGAGTACGGCTACACCTTC	CASSSRQGSEYGYTF
TRBD2	-	TRBJ2-2	TRBV29-1	TGCAGCGTAGACGGACTAGCGCGCACCGGGGAGCTGTTTTTT	CSVDGLARTGELFF
-	-	TRBJ2-7	TRBV28	TGTGCCAGCAGAGCCCCCACTTCCTCCTACGAGCAGTACTTC	CASRAPTSSYEQYF
-	-	TRBJ1-4	TRBV5-1	TGCGCCAGCAGCTTGGACCGGGGGCTTGGTGAAAAACTGTTTTTT	CASSLDRGLGEKLFF
-	-	TRBJ1-1	TRBV9	TGTGCCAGCAGCCCTGGGAGGGGCACTGAAGCTTTCTTT	CASSPGRGTEAFF
-	once	TRBJ1-5	TRBV19	TGTGCCAGTAGTACCGATGACAGTTACAATCAGCCCCAGCATTTT	CASSTDDSYNQPQHF
TRBD1	-	TRBJ2-5	TRBV11-1	TGTGCCAGCAGCTTAGATACAGGGGTACAGACCCAGTACTTC	CASSLDTGVQTQYF
-	-	TRBJ2-5	TRBV5-1	TGCGCCAGCAGCTCCCAGGGGCAGCAAGAGACCCAGTACTTC	CASSSQGQQETQYF
TRBD1	-	TRBJ1-5	TRBV6-6	TGTGCCAGCATCGCCGACAGGGTGAGCAATCAGCCCCAGCATTTT	CASIADRVSNQPQHF
TRBD2	-	TRBJ2-5	TRBV5-1	TGCGCCAGCAGCTGGGACTTACTAGCGGGGGGGAGCCAAGAGACCCAGTACTTC	CASSWDLLAGGSQETQYF
-	-	TRBJ1-1	TRBV28	TGTGCCAGCAGCCCCTGGGGGGCAGCCCAGGGGGAAGCTTTCTTT	CASSPWGAAQGEAFF
-	once	TRBJ1-5	TRBV7-2	TGTGCCAGCAGCTTAGTACGGGGGGCCCGACAGCCCCAGCATTTT	CASSLVRGARQPQHF
-	-	TRBJ1-6	TRBV6-1	TGTGCCAGCAGTGAACTGGGGGGGCGAAATTCACCCCTCCACTTT	CASSELGGRNSPLHF
-	-	TRBJ1-4	TRBV5-6	TGTGCCAGCAGTTTTACGGGACGGTCTGATGAAAAACTGTTTTTT	CASSFTGRSDEKLFF
-	-	TRBJ2-7	TRBV7-6	TGTGCCAGCAGCTTAGCCGGAGAGACCTACGAGCAGTACTTC	CASSLAGETYEQYF
TRBD1	-	TRBJ2-3	TRBV5-8	TGTGCCAGCAGCCGGGGCGGGACAGGGTACACAGATACGCAGTATTTT	CASSRGGTGYTDTQYF
-	-	TRBJ2-1	TRBV7-2	TGTGCCAGCAGCTTATGGGCCGGGGATGAGCAGTTCTTC	CASSLWAGDEQFF